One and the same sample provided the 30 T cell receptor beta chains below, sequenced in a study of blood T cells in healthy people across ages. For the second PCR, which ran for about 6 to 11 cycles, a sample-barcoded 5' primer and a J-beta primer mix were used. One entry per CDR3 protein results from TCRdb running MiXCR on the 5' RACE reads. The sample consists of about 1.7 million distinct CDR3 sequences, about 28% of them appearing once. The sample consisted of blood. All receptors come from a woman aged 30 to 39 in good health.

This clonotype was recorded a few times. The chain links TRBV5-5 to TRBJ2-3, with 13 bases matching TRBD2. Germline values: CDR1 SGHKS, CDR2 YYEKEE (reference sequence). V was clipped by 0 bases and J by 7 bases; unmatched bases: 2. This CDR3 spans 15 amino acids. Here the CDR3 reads CASSLGGLAGYTQYF. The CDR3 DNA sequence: TGTGCCAGCAGCTTGGGGGGACTAGCGGGGTATACGCAGTATTTT.

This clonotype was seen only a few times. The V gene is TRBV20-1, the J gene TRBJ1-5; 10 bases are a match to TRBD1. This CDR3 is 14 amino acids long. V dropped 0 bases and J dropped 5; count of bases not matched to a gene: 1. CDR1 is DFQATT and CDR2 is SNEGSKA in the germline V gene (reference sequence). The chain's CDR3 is CSAREGQGDQPQHF. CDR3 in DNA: TGCAGTGCTAGAGAAGGACAGGGGGATCAGCCCCAGCATTTT.

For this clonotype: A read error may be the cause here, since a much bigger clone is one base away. The CDR3 loop is CASGARGRWNEQFF. The CDR3 bases are TGCGCCAGCGGCGCCAGGGGCCGCTGGAATGAGCAGTTCTTC. The chain combines TRBV4-1 with TRBJ2-1; the D gene is possibly TRBD1 (6 bases). The V gene's germline CDR1 is MGHRA and CDR2 YSYEKL. This CDR3 spans 14 amino acids. V lost 8 bases, J lost 7 bases, and 18 bases lay in between.

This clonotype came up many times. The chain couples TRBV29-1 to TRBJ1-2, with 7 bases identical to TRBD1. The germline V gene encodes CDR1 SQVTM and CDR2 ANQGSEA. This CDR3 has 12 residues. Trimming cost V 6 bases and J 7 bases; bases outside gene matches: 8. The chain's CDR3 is CSVDDRASGYTF. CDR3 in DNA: TGCAGCGTGGACGACAGGGCGAGTGGCTACACCTTC.

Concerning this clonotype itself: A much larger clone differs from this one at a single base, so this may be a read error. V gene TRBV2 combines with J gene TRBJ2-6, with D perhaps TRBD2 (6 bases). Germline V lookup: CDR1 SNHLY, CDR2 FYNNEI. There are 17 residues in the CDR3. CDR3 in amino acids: CTSSDLGGVSGANVLTF. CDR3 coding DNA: TGTACCAGCAGTGATCTAGGCGGGGTATCAGGGGCCAACGTCCTGACTTTC.

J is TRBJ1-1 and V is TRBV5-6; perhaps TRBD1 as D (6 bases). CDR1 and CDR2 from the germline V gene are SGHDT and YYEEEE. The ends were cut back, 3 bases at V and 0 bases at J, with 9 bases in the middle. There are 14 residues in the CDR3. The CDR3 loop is CASSWRTVNTEAFF. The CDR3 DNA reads TGTGCCAGCAGCTGGCGGACAGTGAACACTGAAGCTTTCTTT. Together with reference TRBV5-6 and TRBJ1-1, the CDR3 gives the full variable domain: DAGVTQSPTHLIKTRGQQVTLRCSPKSGHDTVSWYQQALGQGPQFIFQYYEEEERQRGNFPDRFSGHQFPNYSSELNVNALLLGDSALYLCASSWRTVNTEAFFGQGTRLTVV.

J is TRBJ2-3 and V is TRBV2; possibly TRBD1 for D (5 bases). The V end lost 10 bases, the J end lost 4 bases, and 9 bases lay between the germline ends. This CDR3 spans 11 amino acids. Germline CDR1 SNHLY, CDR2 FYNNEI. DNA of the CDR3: TGTGCCATACGACAGTCAGATACGCAGTATTTT. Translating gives CAIRQSDTQYF.

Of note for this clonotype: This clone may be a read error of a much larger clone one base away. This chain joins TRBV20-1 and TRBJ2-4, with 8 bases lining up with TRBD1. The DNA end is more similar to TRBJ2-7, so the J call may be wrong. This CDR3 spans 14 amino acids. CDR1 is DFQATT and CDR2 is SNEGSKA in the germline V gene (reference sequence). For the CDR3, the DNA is TGCAGTGCAAAGCAAGGACAGGGTTGTTACGAGCAGTACTTC. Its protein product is CSAKQGQGCYEQYF.

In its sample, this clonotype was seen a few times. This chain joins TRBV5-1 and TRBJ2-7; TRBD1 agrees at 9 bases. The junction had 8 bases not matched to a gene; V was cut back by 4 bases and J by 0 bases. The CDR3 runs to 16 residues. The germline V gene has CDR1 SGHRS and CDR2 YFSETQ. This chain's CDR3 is CASSKGGQGPSYEQYF. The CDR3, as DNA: TGCGCCAGCAGCAAGGGGGGACAGGGACCCTCCTACGAGCAGTACTTC.

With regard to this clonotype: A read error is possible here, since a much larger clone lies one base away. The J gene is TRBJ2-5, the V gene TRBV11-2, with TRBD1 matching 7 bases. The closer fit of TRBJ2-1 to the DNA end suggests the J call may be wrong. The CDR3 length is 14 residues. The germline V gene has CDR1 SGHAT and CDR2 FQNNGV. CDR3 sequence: CASSLHRGQETQFF. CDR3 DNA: TGTGCCAGCAGCTTACACAGGGGACAAGAGACCCAGTTCTTC.

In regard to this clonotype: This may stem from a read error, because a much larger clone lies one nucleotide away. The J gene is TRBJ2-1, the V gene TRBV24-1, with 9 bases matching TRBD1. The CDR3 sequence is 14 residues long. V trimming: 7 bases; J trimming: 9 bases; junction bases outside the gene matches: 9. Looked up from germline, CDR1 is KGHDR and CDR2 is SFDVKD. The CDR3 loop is CATRGRTGDSEQFF. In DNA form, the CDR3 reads TGTGCCACCAGGGGCAGGACAGGGGACTCTGAGCAGTTCTTC.

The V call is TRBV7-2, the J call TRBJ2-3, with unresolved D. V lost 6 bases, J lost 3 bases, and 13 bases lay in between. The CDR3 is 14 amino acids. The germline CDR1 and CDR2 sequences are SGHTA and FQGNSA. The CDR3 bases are TGTGCCAGCAGGGTCGGCCCCGGAACAGATACGCAGTATTTT. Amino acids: CASRVGPGTDTQYF. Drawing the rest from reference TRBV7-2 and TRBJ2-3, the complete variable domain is GAGVSQSPSNKVTEKGKDVELRCDPISGHTALYWYRQSLGQGLEFLIYFQGNSAPDKSGLPSDRFSAERTGGSVSTLTIQRTQQEDSAVYLCASRVGPGTDTQYFGPGTRLTVL.

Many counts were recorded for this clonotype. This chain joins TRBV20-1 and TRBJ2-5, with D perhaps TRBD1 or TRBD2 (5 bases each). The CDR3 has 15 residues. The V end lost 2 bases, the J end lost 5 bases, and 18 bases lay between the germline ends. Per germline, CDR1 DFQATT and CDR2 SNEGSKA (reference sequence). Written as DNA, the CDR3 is TGCAGTGCTAGACCCGACAGAGGGCGTAGGGAGACCCAGTACTTC. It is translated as CSARPDRGRRETQYF.

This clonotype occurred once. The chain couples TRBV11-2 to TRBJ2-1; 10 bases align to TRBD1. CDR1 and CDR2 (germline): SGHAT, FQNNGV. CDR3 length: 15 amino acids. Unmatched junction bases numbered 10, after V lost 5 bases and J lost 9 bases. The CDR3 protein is CASSVGQGDSGEQFF. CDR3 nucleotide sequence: TGTGCCAGCAGCGTAGGACAGGGGGATAGCGGTGAGCAGTTCTTC.

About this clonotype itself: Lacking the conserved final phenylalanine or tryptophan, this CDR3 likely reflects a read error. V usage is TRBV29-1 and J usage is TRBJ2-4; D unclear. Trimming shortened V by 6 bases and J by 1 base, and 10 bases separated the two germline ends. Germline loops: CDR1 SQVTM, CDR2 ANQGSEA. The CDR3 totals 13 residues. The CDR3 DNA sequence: TGCAGCGTCAAATCTCTTGCCAAAAACATTCAGTACCTC. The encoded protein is CSVKSLAKNIQYL.

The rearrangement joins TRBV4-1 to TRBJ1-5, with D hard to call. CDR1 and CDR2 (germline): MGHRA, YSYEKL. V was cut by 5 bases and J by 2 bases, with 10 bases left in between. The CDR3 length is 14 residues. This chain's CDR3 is CASSSPTGNQPQHF. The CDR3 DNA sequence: TGCGCCAGCAGCTCACCGACCGGCAATCAGCCCCAGCATTTT.

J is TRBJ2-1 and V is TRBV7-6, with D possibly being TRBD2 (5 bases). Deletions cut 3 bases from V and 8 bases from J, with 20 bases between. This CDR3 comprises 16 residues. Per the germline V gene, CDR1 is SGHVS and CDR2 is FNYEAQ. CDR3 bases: TGTGCCAGCAGCTTGGGTAGGGAGTGGGATGTGGATGAGCAGTTCTTC. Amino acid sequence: CASSLGREWDVDEQFF.

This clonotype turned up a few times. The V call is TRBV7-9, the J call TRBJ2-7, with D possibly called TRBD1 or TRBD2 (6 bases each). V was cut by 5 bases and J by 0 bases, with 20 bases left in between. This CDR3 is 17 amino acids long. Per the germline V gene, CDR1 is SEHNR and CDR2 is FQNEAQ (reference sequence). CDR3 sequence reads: CASSTKTGAILSYEQYF. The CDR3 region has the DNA TGTGCCAGCAGCACGAAAACGGGGGCCATCCTCTCCTACGAGCAGTACTTC. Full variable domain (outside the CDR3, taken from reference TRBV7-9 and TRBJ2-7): DTGVSQNPRHKITKRGQNVTFRCDPISEHNRLYWYRQTLGQGPEFLTYFQNEAQLEKSRLLSDRFSAERPKGSFSTLEIQRTEQGDSAMYLCASSTKTGAILSYEQYFGPGTRLTVT.

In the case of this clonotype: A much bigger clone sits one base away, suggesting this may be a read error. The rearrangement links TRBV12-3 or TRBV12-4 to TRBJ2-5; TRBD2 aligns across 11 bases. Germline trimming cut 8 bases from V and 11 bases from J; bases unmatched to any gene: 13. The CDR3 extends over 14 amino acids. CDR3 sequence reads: CASLAGGPSNEQYF. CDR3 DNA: TGTGCCAGCCTAGCGGGGGGTCCCAGCAATGAGCAGTACTTC.

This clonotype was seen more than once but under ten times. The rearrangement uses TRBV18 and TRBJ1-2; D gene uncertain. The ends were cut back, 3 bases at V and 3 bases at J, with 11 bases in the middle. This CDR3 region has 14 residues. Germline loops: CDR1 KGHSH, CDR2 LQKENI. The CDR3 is CASSPVDQHYGYTF. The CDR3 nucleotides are TGTGCCAGCTCACCGGTCGACCAGCACTATGGCTACACCTTC.

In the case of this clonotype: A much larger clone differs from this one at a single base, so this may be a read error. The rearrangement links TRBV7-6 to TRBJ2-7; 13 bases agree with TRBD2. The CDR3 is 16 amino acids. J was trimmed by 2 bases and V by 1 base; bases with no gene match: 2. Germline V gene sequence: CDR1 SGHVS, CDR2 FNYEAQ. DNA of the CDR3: TGTGCCAGCAGCTTAGACGGGACTAGCGGGACCTACGAGCAGTACTTC. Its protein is CASSLDGTSGTYEQYF.

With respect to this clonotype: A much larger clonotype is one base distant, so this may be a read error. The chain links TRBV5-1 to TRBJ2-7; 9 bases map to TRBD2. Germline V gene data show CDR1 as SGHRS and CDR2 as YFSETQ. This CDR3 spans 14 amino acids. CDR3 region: CVSSGGSGGLEQYF. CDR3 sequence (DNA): TGCGTCAGCAGCGGGGGTAGCGGGGGCCTAGAGCAGTACTTC.

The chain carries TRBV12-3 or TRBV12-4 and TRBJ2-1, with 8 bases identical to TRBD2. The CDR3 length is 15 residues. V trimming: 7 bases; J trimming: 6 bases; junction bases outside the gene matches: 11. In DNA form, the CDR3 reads TGTGCCAGCATCCCCGGGCTAGCGGGTCCCAATGAGCAGTTCTTC. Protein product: CASIPGLAGPNEQFF.

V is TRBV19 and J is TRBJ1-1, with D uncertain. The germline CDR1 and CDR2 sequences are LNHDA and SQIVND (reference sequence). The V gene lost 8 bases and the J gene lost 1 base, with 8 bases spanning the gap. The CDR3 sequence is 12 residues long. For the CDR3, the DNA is TGTGCCAGTGGGGATTGGAACACTGAAGCTTTCTTT. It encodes CASGDWNTEAFF.

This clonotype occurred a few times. The CDR3 reads CATSGHPYQETQYF. In nucleotides, the CDR3 is TGTGCCACCTCGGGACACCCGTACCAAGAGACCCAGTACTTC. The chain has TRBV7-9 and TRBJ2-5, with TRBD1 as a possible D gene (6 bases). V lost 10 bases and J lost 0, with 15 bases in between. From germline, CDR1 is SEHNR and CDR2 FQNEAQ (reference sequence). CDR3 size: 14 residues. The full variable domain, with the rest looked up from reference TRBV7-9 and TRBJ2-5, is DTGVSQNPRHKITKRGQNVTFRCDPISEHNRLYWYRQTLGQGPEFLTYFQNEAQLEKSRLLSDRFSAERPKGSFSTLEIQRTEQGDSAMYLCATSGHPYQETQYFGPGTRLLVL.

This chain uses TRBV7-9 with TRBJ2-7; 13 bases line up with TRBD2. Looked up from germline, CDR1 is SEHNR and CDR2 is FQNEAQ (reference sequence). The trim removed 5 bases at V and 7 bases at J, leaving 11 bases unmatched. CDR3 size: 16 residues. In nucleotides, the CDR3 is TGTGCCAGCAGCGGCGAACTAGCGGGGGGGTACAATGAGCAGTACTTC. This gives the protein CASSGELAGGYNEQYF.

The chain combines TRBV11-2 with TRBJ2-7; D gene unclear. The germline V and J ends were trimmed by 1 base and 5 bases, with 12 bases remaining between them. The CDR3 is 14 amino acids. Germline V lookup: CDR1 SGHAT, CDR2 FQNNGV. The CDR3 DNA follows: TGTGCCAGCAGCTTAGGGCCACACCTCGACGAGCAGTACTTC. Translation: CASSLGPHLDEQYF.

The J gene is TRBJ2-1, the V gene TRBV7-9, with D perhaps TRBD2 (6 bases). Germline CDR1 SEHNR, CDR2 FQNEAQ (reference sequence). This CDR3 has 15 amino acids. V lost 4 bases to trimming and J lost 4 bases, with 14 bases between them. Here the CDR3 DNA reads TGTGCCAGCAGCTCCTGGGAGGTACCTTACAATGAGCAGTTCTTC. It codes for CASSSWEVPYNEQFF. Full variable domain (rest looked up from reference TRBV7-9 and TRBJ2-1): DTGVSQNPRHKITKRGQNVTFRCDPISEHNRLYWYRQTLGQGPEFLTYFQNEAQLEKSRLLSDRFSAERPKGSFSTLEIQRTEQGDSAMYLCASSSWEVPYNEQFFGPGTRLTVL.

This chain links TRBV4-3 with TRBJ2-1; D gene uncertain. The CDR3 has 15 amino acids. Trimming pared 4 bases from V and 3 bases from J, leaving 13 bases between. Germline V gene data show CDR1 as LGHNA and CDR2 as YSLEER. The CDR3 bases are TGCGCCAGCAGCCGAAGCCCAACAAACTACAATGAGCAGTTCTTC. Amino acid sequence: CASSRSPTNYNEQFF.

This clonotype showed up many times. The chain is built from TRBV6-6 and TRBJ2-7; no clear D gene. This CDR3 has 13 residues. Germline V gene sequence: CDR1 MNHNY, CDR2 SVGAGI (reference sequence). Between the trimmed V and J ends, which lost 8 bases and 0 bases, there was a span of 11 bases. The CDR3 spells CASRHLSSYEQYF. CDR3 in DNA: TGTGCCAGCCGACACTTGAGCTCCTACGAGCAGTACTTC.